The T cell receptor (beta chain) described here comes from a study of blood T cell repertoires in COVID-19. Clones were sequenced by immunoSEQ multiplex PCR, and TCRdb holds only the in-frame ones, with some missing. The sample has 300,000 to 400,000 clones, roughly nine tenths seen once; the top ten hold 2.6%. In germline, CDR1 is SNHLY, CDR2 FYNNEI. V lost 4 bases and J 2 bases, leaving 18 bases between the germline ends. The CDR3 consists of 17 residues. This rearrangement joins TRBV2 to TRBJ2-4; maybe TRBD1 (6 bases). Sequences were obtained from PBMCs or T cells enriched from blood (not recorded which). This clonotype originated in a man between 60 and 75 years old who had recovered from COVID-19. CDR3: CASSAVLGAWTKNIQYF. The CDR3 region has the DNA TGTGCCAGCAGTGCGGTGTTGGGGGCGTGGACCAAAAACATTCAGTACTTC.